This T cell receptor (beta chain) is from a study of T cells after yellow fever vaccination. V gave up 2 bases and J gave up 8 bases, with 9 bases separating them. The CDR3 contains 12 residues. Germline assignment: CDR1 SGHTA and CDR2 FQGNSA. A few counts support this clonotype. Its cognate antigen is unknown. Whole-study findings and limits: Contamination of FACS-sorted repertoires by abundant clonotypes from the bulk population could occur.

Production of TCR cDNA was by 5'RACE template switching, which also added a universal primer site and UMIs. MiXCR, run by TCRdb on the 5' RACE reads, gives a single entry per CDR3 protein. The repertoire holds approximately 300,000 distinct CDR3 sequences, 10% to 15% seen once, with 0.4% to 0.65% in the top ten. This receptor was identified in a man aged 30-40 years who received the YFV17D yellow fever vaccine. V gene TRBV7-2 combines with J gene TRBJ2-5; possibly TRBD2 for D (6 bases). Source: CD4+ T cells sorted from PBMCs, taken 45 days after the yellow fever booster vaccination. CDR3 DNA sequence: TGTGCCAGCAGCTTAATCGCGGGAACCCAGTACTTC. It codes for CASSLIAGTQYF. Supplemented by reference TRBV7-2 and TRBJ2-5, the full variable domain reads GAGVSQSPSNKVTEKGKDVELRCDPISGHTALYWYRQSLGQGLEFLIYFQGNSAPDKSGLPSDRFSAERTGGSVSTLTIQRTQQEDSAVYLCASSLIAGTQYFGPGTRLLVL.